These 23 T cell receptor beta chains were sequenced from one sample in a study of molecular identifiers for immune sequencing clone quantification. TCRdb independently ran MiXCR on the PCR reads; one entry per CDR3 protein. The repertoire consists of about 500,000 distinct CDR3 sequences, with around 25% occurring once and the leading ten covering around 0.79%. Sequences were obtained from naive CD8+ T cells from blood, with Jurkat cell RNA spiked in. Subset: FACS-sorted CD8+CD4-CCR7+CD45RA+ naive T cells. These receptors originate from a human donor in good health. Some libraries in this study had Jurkat cell RNA spiked in.

This clonotype was recorded many times. The rearrangement links TRBV5-6 to TRBJ2-1, with TRBD2 matching over 11 bases. The CDR3 runs to 15 residues. Germline V CDR1 and CDR2: SGHDT, YYEEEE. Losses at the gene ends were 4 bases for V and 4 bases for J; bases not matched to a gene: 4. The CDR3 sequence: CASSPGLAAYNEQFF. In nucleotides, the CDR3 is TGTGCCAGCAGCCCGGGACTAGCGGCATACAATGAGCAGTTCTTC.

A few counts support this clonotype. The chain combines TRBV7-9 with TRBJ2-4; D remains ambiguous. Germline CDR1 and CDR2: SEHNR and FQNEAQ (reference sequence). V lost 5 bases and J 5 bases, leaving 10 bases between the germline ends. The CDR3 covers 13 residues. This chain's CDR3 is CASSVTPENIQYF. CDR3 coding DNA: TGTGCCAGCAGCGTTACCCCAGAAAACATTCAGTACTTC.

The table lists this clonotype with many counts. The chain is built from TRBV2 and TRBJ2-3, with D unclear. This CDR3 contains 15 residues. The germline V gene has CDR1 SNHLY and CDR2 FYNNEI. The V end lost 3 bases, the J end lost 1 base, and 11 bases lay between the germline ends. This CDR3 is CASSDAIRGTDTQYF. The CDR3 region has the DNA TGTGCCAGCAGTGATGCAATCCGTGGCACAGATACGCAGTATTTT.

This clonotype was found once. This sequence joins TRBV4-3 and TRBJ2-1; 7 bases fit TRBD1. The CDR3 consists of 16 residues. In germline, CDR1 is LGHNA, CDR2 YSLEER. V lost 4 bases and J lost 7; bases outside the gene matches: 13. In nucleotides, the CDR3 is TGCGCCAGCAGCCCCGACCCGGGACAGCCGGGGAATGAGCAGTTCTTC. The encoded protein is CASSPDPGQPGNEQFF.

The chain joins TRBV12-3 or TRBV12-4 to TRBJ2-2, with a weak D call TRBD1 (5 bases). V was shortened by 5 bases and J by 6 bases, with 22 bases between the two germline ends. The CDR3 covers 17 residues. The CDR3 loop reads CASSAPMGEWTPGELFF. The DNA for the CDR3 is TGTGCCAGCAGTGCCCCTATGGGCGAATGGACACCCGGGGAGCTGTTTTTT.

This clonotype was observed a few times. The chain combines TRBV19 with TRBJ1-1; maybe TRBD1 (5 bases). This CDR3 region has 13 residues. V shed 11 bases and J shed 4 bases, with 17 bases lying between them. Germline lookup yields CDR1 LNHDA and CDR2 SQIVND (reference sequence). The chain's CDR3 is CAARQGSGTEAFF. The CDR3, as DNA: TGTGCCGCGAGGCAGGGATCGGGCACTGAAGCTTTCTTT.

The table lists this clonotype with many counts. V usage is TRBV4-3 and J usage is TRBJ2-3, with D possibly matching TRBD1 (6 bases). Germline V gene lookup returns CDR1 LGHNA and CDR2 YSLEER. Trimming cost V 0 bases and J 5 bases, with 18 bases left between them. The CDR3 extends over 17 amino acids. The DNA for the CDR3 is TGCGCCAGCAGCCAAGATGTCACATCAGGGGCTCAAGATACGCAGTATTTT. Protein: CASSQDVTSGAQDTQYF.

The chain is built from TRBV24-1 and TRBJ2-2; 8 positions match TRBD1. The CDR3 spans 17 residues. The V and J ends lost 1 base and 4 bases, in that order; junction bases with no gene match: 7. Germline CDR1 is KGHDR and CDR2 is SFDVKD. The CDR3 sequence: CATSDLGGQGVTGELFF. The CDR3 DNA reads as TGTGCCACCAGTGATTTAGGCGGACAGGGTGTCACCGGGGAGCTGTTTTTT.

As for this clonotype: A much larger clone sits a single nucleotide away, making a read error possible. The chain links TRBV29-1 to TRBJ2-3, with D hard to call. Germline CDR1 and CDR2: SQVTM and ANQGSEA. The CDR3 contains 14 residues. The CDR3: CGVEPTISTDTQYF. In nucleotides, the CDR3 is TGCGGCGTTGAACCGACGATTAGCACAGATACGCAGTATTTT.

The table lists this clonotype with a few counts. The chain has TRBV20-1 and TRBJ2-3; 7 positions match TRBD2. This CDR3 contains 16 residues. Germline V CDR1 and CDR2: DFQATT, SNEGSKA (reference sequence). The J segment lost 0 bases and the V segment lost 5 bases, leaving 11 bases of the junction unmatched. CDR3 residues: CSAGGPAGPSTDTQYF. The CDR3 bases are TGCAGTGCTGGCGGACCAGCGGGGCCGAGCACAGATACGCAGTATTTT.

This clonotype was found many times. The rearrangement links TRBV5-1 to TRBJ2-7, with D uncertain. The V end was cut by 4 bases, the J end by 2 bases, with 10 bases between. CDR1 is SGHRS, CDR2 YFSETQ, per germline. The length of the CDR3 is 13 residues. Written as DNA, the CDR3 is TGCGCCAGCAGCACCGATCTAACCTACGAGCAGTACTTC. It codes for CASSTDLTYEQYF.

The J gene is TRBJ2-4, the V gene TRBV20-1; D unclear. The end of the DNA fits TRBJ2-1 better, so the J call may be wrong. Germline CDR1 is DFQATT and CDR2 is SNEGSKA (reference sequence). The CDR3 is 17 amino acids. Here the CDR3 reads CSARSSKQTLGKNIQFF. CDR3 in DNA: TGCAGTGCTAGAAGCAGCAAGCAGACGTTAGGCAAAAACATTCAGTTCTTC.

The table lists this clonotype with many counts. This sequence joins TRBV7-9 and TRBJ2-7; TRBD2 agrees at 7 bases. The germline gives CDR1 SEHNR, CDR2 FQNEAQ (reference sequence). The CDR3 runs to 14 residues. V gave up 5 bases and J gave up 5 bases; unmatched junction bases: 9. The CDR3 loop reads CASSPRERGDEQYF. The DNA for the CDR3 is TGTGCCAGCAGCCCTCGGGAACGGGGGGACGAGCAGTACTTC.

Points on this clonotype: A read error may explain this, as a much larger clone is one base away. The J gene is TRBJ1-2, the V gene TRBV27; D gene unclear. Germline V gives CDR1 MNHEY, CDR2 SMNVEV (reference sequence). The length of the CDR3 is 12 residues. Trimming cost V 8 bases and J 4 bases, with 11 bases left between them. The CDR3 region has the DNA TGTGCCAGCGGATTTTTTTGCTATGGCTACACCTTC. Translated: CASGFFCYGYTF.

This clonotype was seen ten or more times. The chain employs TRBV29-1 and TRBJ2-7; no clear D gene. The CDR3 is 11 amino acids. The germline gives CDR1 SQVTM, CDR2 ANQGSEA. V was pared by 0 bases and J by 4 bases, with 4 bases between. The CDR3 region is CSVEDEYEQYF. The CDR3 DNA is TGCAGCGTTGAAGATGAATACGAGCAGTACTTC.

The V and J genes are TRBV27 and TRBJ2-3; TRBD1 matches 9 bases. The trim removed 6 bases at V and 3 bases at J, leaving 10 bases unmatched. Germline assignment: CDR1 MNHEY and CDR2 SMNVEV (reference sequence). The CDR3 is made up of 16 amino acids. The DNA of the CDR3 is TGTGCCAGCAGACACACAGGGGGCCCTTTTACAGATACGCAGTATTTT. This codes for CASRHTGGPFTDTQYF.

This clonotype was seen a few times. V usage is TRBV4-1 and J usage is TRBJ2-4, with 15 nucleotides matching TRBD2. V shed 1 base, J shed 9 bases, and the junction held 1 base outside the gene matches. The CDR3 runs 15 residues. CDR1 is MGHRA, CDR2 YSYEKL, per germline. The CDR3 DNA reads TGCGCCAGCAGCCAAGGGACTAGCGGGGGGGCCATTCAGTACTTC. Translated: CASSQGTSGGAIQYF.

On this clonotype itself: A much bigger clone sits one base away, suggesting this may be a read error. The chain is built from TRBV14 and TRBJ1-1; TRBD1 agrees at 7 bases. This CDR3 is 16 amino acids long. Germline V gives CDR1 SGHDN, CDR2 FVKESK. Unmatched junction bases numbered 8, after V lost 0 bases and J lost 4 bases. DNA of the CDR3: TGTGCCAGCAGCCAAGATATAGGGGGCGGTGGCACTGAAGCTTTCTTT. It translates to CASSQDIGGGGTEAFF.

This chain links TRBV13 with TRBJ1-3; TRBD1 is a possible D gene (5 bases). Germline values: CDR1 PRHDT, CDR2 FYEKMQ (reference sequence). This CDR3 is built from 15 residues. Trimming took 4 bases from V and 0 from J, leaving 10 bases between them. The CDR3 loop reads CASSSGPTSGNTIYF. The DNA of the CDR3 is TGTGCCAGCAGCTCAGGGCCTACCTCTGGAAACACCATATATTTT.

This clonotype was recorded a few times. The chain joins TRBV7-9 to TRBJ2-7; TRBD1 matches at 7 bases. CDR1 and CDR2 from the germline V gene are SEHNR and FQNEAQ (reference sequence). V lost 8 bases, J lost 5 bases, and 6 bases stayed unmatched. This CDR3 has 12 residues. The CDR3 DNA sequence: TGTGCCAGCGCCCTGACAGGGAACGAGCAGTACTTC. This codes for CASALTGNEQYF.

This clonotype was observed many times. The chain combines TRBV4-1 with TRBJ2-7; D remains ambiguous. This CDR3 has 14 amino acids. With 1 base removed from V and 3 bases from J, the gap between germline ends came to 10 bases. The germline gives CDR1 MGHRA, CDR2 YSYEKL. In DNA form, the CDR3 reads TGCGCCAGCAGCCAAGTAGGTAGGGACTACGAGCAGTACTTC. Translated, it gives CASSQVGRDYEQYF.

This clonotype was seen a few times. The chain has TRBV11-2 and TRBJ2-7, with unresolved D. V shed 2 bases and J shed 7 bases, with 12 bases lying between them. CDR1 is SGHAT and CDR2 is FQNNGV in the germline V gene. This CDR3 has 13 amino acids. CDR3 nucleotides: TGTGCCAGCAGCTTAACACGGCACGGTGAGCAGTACTTC. This sequence encodes CASSLTRHGEQYF.

About this clonotype: Relative to the germline gene, one junction end is altered; a read error may explain this. This chain connects TRBV5-8 to TRBJ1-1; D gene unclear. CDR1 SGHTS and CDR2 YDEGEE come from the germline V gene. The CDR3 loop spans 14 amino acids. CDR3: CAGSPRSMNTEAFF. The CDR3 bases are TGTGCCGGCAGCCCACGCAGCATGAACACTGAAGCTTTCTTT.